This T cell receptor beta chain was recovered during a study of blood T cell repertoires in COVID-19. About the study: The United States, Italy and Spain supplied acute and convalescent COVID-19 samples.

The CDR3 covers 13 residues. Trimming removed 2 bases from V and 6 bases from J, with 11 bases in between. The germline V gene encodes CDR1 KGHSH and CDR2 LQKENI. TCRdb's copy holds only in-frame clones and misses some; the assay was immunoSEQ multiplex PCR. Seen here are 120,000 or so clones, just under 80% observed once, and the top ten hold around 15%. The rearrangement links TRBV18 to TRBJ2-7; D unresolved. Source material: peripheral blood. This receptor was identified in a man between 60 and 75 years old with active or convalescent COVID-19. The CDR3 loop is CASSPEYSGEQYF. The CDR3 DNA reads as TGTGCCAGCTCACCAGAGTATTCGGGCGAGCAGTACTTC. Complete variable domain (other parts from reference TRBV18 and TRBJ2-7): NAGVMQNPRHLVRRRGQEARLRCSPMKGHSHVYWYRQLPEEGLKFMVYLQKENIIDESGMPKERFSAEFPKEGPSILRIQQVVRGDSAAYFCASSPEYSGEQYFGPGTRLTVT.